The T cell receptor beta chain described here comes from a study of blood T cell repertoires in COVID-19. Across the study: Samples representing acute and convalescent COVID-19 were sourced from the United States, Italy and Spain. PBMCs, B-cell-depleted T cells, or T cells provided the cDNA or gDNA that made up the material.

V lost 2 bases and J lost 2; bases outside the gene matches: 2. Germline CDR1 reads KGHSH; CDR2 reads LQKENI. The length of the CDR3 is 14 residues. TCRdb's table, derived via immunoSEQ multiplex PCR, lists solely in-frame clones and lacks some. The sample records approximately 240,000 clones, about four fifths being singletons. The source of this sequence is a man aged 45-65 years with acute or convalescent COVID-19. The chain couples TRBV18 to TRBJ1-1; 7 positions match TRBD1. The sequencing sample was made of peripheral blood. CDR3 nucleotide sequence: TGTGCCAGCTCACCAAGGGACAGAAACACTGAAGCTTTCTTT. Encoded protein: CASSPRDRNTEAFF.